This T cell receptor beta chain was found in a study of human T cells and chemical hapten exposure. The wider study: The use of 2% DPC on roughly 2 cm by roughly 2 cm of upper inner arm skin constituted sensitization. Affected patients, primarily female, had alopecia areata, totalis or universalis.

Trimming removed 4 bases from V and 5 bases from J, with 17 bases in between. The CDR3 loop spans 15 amino acids. CDR1 and CDR2 from the germline V gene are SQVTM and ANQGSEA. Library construction involved attaching unique molecular identifiers to individual cDNA molecules, which allowed quantitative, reproducible TCR counting. Via MiXCR, TCRdb re-called the RACE reads, giving one row per CDR3 protein. The repertoire consists of about 87,000 distinct CDR3 sequences, with 8% to 10% occurring once and the leading ten covering 3.6%. The time point denotes: pre-sensitization, week 0. The sample's treatment: therapeutic diphenylcyclopropenone sensitization with weekly scalp DPC. Blood was collected ahead of every patch test applied.

This receptor was obtained from a middle-aged woman with alopecia areata. Some clones in this sample may be carry-over from other donors' samples. V is TRBV29-1 and J is TRBJ2-2; possibly TRBD1 for D (6 bases). The input for sequencing was whole blood, taken in connection with sensitization to the hapten diphenylcyclopropenone (DPC). The chain's CDR3 is CSVAVLGQMTGELFF. Written as DNA, the CDR3 is TGCAGCGTTGCCGTCCTAGGACAGATGACCGGGGAGCTGTTTTTT.